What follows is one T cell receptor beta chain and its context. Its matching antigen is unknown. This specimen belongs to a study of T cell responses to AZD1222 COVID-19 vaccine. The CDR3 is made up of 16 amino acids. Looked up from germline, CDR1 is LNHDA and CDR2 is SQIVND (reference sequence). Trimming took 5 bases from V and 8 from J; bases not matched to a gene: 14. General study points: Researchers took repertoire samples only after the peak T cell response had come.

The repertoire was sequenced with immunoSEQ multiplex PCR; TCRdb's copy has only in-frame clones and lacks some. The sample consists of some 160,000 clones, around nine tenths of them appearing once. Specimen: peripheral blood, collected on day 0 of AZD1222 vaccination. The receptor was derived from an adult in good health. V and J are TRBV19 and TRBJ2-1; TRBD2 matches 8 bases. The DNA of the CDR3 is TGTGCCAGTAGTCCGGGACTAGTCGGGCGAGACGATGAGCAGTTCTTC. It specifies CASSPGLVGRDDEQFF. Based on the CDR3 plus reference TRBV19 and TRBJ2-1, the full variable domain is DGGITQSPKYLFRKEGQNVTLSCEQNLNHDAMYWYRQDPGQGLRLIYYSQIVNDFQKGDIAEGYSVSREKKESFPLTVTSAQKNPTAFYLCASSPGLVGRDDEQFFGPGTRLTVL.